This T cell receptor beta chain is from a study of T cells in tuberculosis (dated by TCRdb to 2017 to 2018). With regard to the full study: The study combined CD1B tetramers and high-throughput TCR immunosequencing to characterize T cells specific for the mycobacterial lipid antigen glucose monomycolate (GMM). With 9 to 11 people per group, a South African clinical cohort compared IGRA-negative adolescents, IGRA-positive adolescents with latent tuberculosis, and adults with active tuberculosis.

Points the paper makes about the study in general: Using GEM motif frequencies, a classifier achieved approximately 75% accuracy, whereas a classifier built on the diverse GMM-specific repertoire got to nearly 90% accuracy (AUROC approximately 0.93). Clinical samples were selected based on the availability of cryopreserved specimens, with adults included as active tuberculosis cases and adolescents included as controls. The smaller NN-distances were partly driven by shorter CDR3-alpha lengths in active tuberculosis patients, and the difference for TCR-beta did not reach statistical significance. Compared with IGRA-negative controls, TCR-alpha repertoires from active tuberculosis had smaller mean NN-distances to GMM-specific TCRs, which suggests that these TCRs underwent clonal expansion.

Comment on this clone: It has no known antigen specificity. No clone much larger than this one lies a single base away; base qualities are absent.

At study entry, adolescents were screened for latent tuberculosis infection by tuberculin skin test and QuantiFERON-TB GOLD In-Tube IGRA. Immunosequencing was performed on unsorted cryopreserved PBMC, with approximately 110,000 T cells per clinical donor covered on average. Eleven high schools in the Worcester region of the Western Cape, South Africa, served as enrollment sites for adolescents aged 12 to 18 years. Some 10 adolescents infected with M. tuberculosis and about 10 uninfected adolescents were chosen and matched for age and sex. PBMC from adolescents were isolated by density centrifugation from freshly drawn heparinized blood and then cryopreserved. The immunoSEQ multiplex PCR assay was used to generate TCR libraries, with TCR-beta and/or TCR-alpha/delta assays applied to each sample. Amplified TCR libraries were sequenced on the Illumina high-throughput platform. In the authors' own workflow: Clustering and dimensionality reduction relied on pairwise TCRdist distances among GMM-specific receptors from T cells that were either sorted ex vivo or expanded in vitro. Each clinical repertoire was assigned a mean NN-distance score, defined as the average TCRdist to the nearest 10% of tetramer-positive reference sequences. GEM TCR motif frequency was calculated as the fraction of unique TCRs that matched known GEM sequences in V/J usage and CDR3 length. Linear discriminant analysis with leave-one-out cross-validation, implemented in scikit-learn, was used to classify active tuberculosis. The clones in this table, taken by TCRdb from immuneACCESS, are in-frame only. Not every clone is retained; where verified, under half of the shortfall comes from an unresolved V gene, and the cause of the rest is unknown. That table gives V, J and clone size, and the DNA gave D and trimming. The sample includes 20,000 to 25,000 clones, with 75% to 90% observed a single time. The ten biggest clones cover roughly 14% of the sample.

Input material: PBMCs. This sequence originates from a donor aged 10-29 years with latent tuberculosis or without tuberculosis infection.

CDR3 reads: CAISESGTGDTEAFF. The nucleotide sequence reads as follows: TGTGCCATCAGTGAGTCCGGGACAGGGGACACTGAAGCTTTCTTT. Recombination linked TRBV10-3 to TRBJ1-1; TRBD1 agrees with 10 junctional bases. The germline V and J ends show losses of 0 bases and 3 bases respectively, and no gene match explains 1 base of the junction. The CDR3, from cysteine to phenylalanine, totals 15 residues. Only the CDR3 region is kept as DNA, spanning 45 bases read in frame from base 1. The germline V gene yields ENHRY for CDR1 and SYGVKD for CDR2.